The T cell receptor beta chain described here comes from a study of T cell responses to AZD1222 COVID-19 vaccine. The wider study: Investigators merged groups given second doses at roughly 4 or roughly 12 weeks. Study results and caveats: The repertoires were collected only after the peak T cell response. Spike-wide coverage was observed for vaccine-associated CD4 TCRs, with dominant responses at 160-218 and 743-854.

Details on this clone: As yet, its antigen is unknown.

There are 13 residues in the CDR3. CDR1 and CDR2 from the germline V gene are GTSNPN and SVGIG (reference sequence). Assay used: immunoSEQ multiplex PCR; TCRdb lists only in-frame clones, some missing. The table includes around 140,000 clones, roughly 90% detected once. The clonotype comes from an adult in good health. This material consisted of peripheral blood, taken on day 0 of AZD1222 vaccination. The V call is TRBV30, the J call TRBJ1-1; 8 bases agree with TRBD1. DNA for the CDR3: TGTGCTTGGGCGTCAGGGGGCAACACTGAAGCTTTCTTT. The encoded protein is CAWASGGNTEAFF.